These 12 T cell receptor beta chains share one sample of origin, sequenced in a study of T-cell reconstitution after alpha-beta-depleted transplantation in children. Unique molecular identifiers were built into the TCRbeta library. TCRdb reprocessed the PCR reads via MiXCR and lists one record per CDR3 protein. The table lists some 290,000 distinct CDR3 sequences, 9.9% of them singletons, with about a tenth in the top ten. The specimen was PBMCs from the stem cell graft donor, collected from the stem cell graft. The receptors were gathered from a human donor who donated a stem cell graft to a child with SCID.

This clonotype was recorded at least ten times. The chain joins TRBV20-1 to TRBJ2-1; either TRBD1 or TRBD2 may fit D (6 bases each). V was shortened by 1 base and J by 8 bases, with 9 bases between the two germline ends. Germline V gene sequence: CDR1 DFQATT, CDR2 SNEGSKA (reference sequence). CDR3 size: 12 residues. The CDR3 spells CSARGGADEQFF. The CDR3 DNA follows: TGCAGTGCTAGAGGGGGGGCGGATGAGCAGTTCTTC.

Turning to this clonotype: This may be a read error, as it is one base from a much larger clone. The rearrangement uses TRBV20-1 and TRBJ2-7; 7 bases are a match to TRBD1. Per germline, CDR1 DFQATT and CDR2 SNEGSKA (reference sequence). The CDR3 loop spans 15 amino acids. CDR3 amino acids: CNASARQGETYEQYF. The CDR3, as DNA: TGCAATGCTAGTGCGAGACAGGGCGAGACCTACGAGCAGTACTTC.

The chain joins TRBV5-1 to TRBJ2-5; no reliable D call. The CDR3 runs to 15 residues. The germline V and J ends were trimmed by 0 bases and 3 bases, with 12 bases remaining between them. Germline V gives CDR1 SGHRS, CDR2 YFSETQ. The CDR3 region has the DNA TGCGCCAGCAGCTTGGTGGGGTCCTCGAAAGAGACCCAGTACTTC. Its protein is CASSLVGSSKETQYF.

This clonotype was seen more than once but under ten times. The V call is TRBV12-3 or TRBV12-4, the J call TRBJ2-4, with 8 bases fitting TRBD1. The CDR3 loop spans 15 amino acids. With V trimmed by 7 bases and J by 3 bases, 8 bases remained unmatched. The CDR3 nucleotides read TGTGCCAGCACCGGTGGACAGGGAGGCAAAAACATTCAGTACTTC. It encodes CASTGGQGGKNIQYF.

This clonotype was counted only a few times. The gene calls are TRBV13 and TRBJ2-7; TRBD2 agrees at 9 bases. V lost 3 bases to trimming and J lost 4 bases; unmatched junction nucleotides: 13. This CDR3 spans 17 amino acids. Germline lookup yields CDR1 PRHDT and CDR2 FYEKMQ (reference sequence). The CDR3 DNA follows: TGTGCCAGCAGCTTTAGGGCGGGGGGGCCCGTATCGTACGAGCAGTACTTC. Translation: CASSFRAGGPVSYEQYF.

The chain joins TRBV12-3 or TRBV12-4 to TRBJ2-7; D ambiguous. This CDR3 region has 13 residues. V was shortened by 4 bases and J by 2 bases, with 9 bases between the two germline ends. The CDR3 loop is CASSSDGPYEQYF. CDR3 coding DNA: TGTGCCAGCAGTTCGGACGGGCCCTACGAGCAGTACTTC.

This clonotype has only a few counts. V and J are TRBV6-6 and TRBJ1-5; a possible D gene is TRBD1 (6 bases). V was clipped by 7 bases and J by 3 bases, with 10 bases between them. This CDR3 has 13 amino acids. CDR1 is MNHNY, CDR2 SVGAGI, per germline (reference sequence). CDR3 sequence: CASTQGLNQPQHF. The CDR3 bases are TGTGCCAGCACCCAGGGGCTCAATCAGCCCCAGCATTTT.

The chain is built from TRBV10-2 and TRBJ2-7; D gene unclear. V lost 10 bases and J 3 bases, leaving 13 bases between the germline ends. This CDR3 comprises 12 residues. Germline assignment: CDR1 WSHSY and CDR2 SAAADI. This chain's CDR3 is CATKLDGYEQYF. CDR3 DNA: TGCGCCACCAAATTAGACGGCTACGAGCAGTACTTC.

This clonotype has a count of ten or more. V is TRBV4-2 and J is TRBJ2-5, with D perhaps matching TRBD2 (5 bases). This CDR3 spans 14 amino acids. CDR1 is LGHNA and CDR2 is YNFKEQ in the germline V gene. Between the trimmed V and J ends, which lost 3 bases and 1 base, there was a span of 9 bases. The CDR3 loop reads CASSHRGSQETQYF. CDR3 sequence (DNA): TGTGCCAGCAGCCACCGGGGTAGCCAAGAGACCCAGTACTTC.

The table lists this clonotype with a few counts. In nucleotides, the CDR3 is TGTGCCAGCAGTGAAAGGATTGGGGGGTACACTGAAGCTTTCTTT. Amino acids: CASSERIGGYTEAFF. V is TRBV6-1 and J is TRBJ1-1; TRBD1 might be the D (5 bases). This CDR3 comprises 15 residues. The V end lost 2 bases, the J end lost 3 bases, and 13 bases lay between the germline ends. Germline V lookup: CDR1 MNHNS, CDR2 SASEGT.

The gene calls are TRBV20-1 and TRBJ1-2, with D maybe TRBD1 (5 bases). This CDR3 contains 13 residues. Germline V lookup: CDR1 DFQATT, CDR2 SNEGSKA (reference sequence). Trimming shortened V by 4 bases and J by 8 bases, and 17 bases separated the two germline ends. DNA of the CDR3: TGCAGTGCTATTCTCTCGGGGGGGGTCGGCTACACCTTC. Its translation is CSAILSGGVGYTF.

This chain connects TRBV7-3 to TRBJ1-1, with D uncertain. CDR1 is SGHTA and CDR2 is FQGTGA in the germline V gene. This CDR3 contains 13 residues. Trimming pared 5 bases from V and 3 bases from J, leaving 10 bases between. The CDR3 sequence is CASSQGPYTEAFF. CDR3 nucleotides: TGTGCCAGCAGCCAAGGACCCTACACTGAAGCTTTCTTT. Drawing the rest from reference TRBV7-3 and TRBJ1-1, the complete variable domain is GAGVSQTPSNKVTEKGKYVELRCDPISGHTALYWYRQSLGQGPEFLIYFQGTGAADDSGLPNDRFFAVRPEGSVSTLKIQRTERGDSAVYLCASSQGPYTEAFFGQGTRLTVV.